The sequence of this TCR beta chain was determined in a study of early stage breast cancer tumors. Study summary: Most invasive tumors, about 80% of the 16, were ER+/PR+/HER2-.

This CDR3 is built from 16 residues. CDR1 is SGHRS and CDR2 is YFSETQ in the germline V gene. Losses at the gene ends were 0 bases for V and 7 bases for J; bases not matched to a gene: 10. About 18-55 mg of tumor tissue was diced per sample. The data were produced by immunoSEQ multiplex PCR, yet TCRdb's version contains in-frame clones alone and is incomplete. The sample holds about 11,000 clones, around 73% seen once. This receptor was obtained from a person aged 40 to 49 with breast cancer. V gene TRBV5-1 combines with J gene TRBJ2-1; 7 bases are shared with TRBD1. What was sequenced was breast tumor tissue. The CDR3 reads CASSLGLGGFGNEQFF. CDR3 in DNA: TGCGCCAGCAGCTTGGGTCTAGGGGGCTTTGGGAATGAGCAGTTCTTC.